This T cell receptor beta chain was documented in a study of T cells in Graves' hyperthyroidism and ophthalmopathy (dated by TCRdb to the late 2010s). For context, the study as a whole: Peripheral blood samples were taken at initial diagnosis, before any treatment was given. The 85 to 100 discovery patients were randomly split 7:3 into training and test sets. Prospective prediction of ophthalmopathy was tested in an independent validation cohort consisting of some 20 hyperthyroidism patients and 15 or so patients who later progressed to ophthalmopathy. TCR V-J signatures able to tell the groups apart were searched for in a discovery cohort of 100 or so patients, of whom more than 40 had Graves' ophthalmopathy and more than 55 had stable Graves' hyperthyroidism. According to the paper, TCR Vbeta CDR3 sequencing was carried out on about 140 peripheral blood samples, which came from fewer than 50 ophthalmopathy, 80 or so hyperthyroidism and approximately 17 progressor patients. The study also compared thyroid tissue and blood T-cell repertoires from about six Graves' hyperthyroidism patients. After blood sampling, hyperthyroidism patients were treated with methimazole at a starting dose of 30 mg daily, and ophthalmopathy patients were treated with high-dose intravenous methylprednisolone. The paper as a whole reports these results and caveats: In validation, the model predicted progression to ophthalmopathy with approximately 69% sensitivity and 72% to 85% specificity, a median of 6.5 months before onset. No statistical method was used to set the sample size in advance, and investigators knew the group allocation. Most expanded thyroid clonotypes (frequency above 0.001) were also detected in blood, suggesting blood repertoires may reflect thyroid immune responses. A model built on a 13 V-J signature distinguished ophthalmopathy from stable hyperthyroidism, reaching around 90% sensitivity and around 81% specificity in cross-validation and 80%/75% in testing.

Stable Graves' hyperthyroidism was defined as no progression to ophthalmopathy during 18 months of follow-up. Hyperthyroidism patients were newly diagnosed, had a disease duration of under 2 months, and were aged 18 to 65 years. Any patient with an uncontrolled infection, another autoimmune disease, pregnancy or lactation was excluded. Diagnoses were based on clinical symptoms, serum thyroxine and TRAb, thyroid ultrasound and orbital computed tomography. PBMCs were isolated from more than 9 ml of fresh peripheral blood by Ficoll-Paque density gradient centrifugation. Total RNA was extracted with Trizol reagent, and quality was checked on an Agilent 2100 Bioanalyzer. In this sample, this clonotype turned up many times. Its antigen target is currently unknown. No much larger clone exists at a distance of one base, and base qualities are not known. V and J are truncated by 0 bases and 1 base respectively, leaving an intervening sequence of 6 bases. Reading from cysteine to phenylalanine, the CDR3 counts 14 amino acids. Only CDR3 DNA is held: 42 bases, read in frame from base 1. CDR1 is given as SEHNR and CDR2 as FQNEAQ, both from the germline V gene (reference sequence).

The TCR beta CDR3 regions were amplified from the RNA transcripts. For the first round of RT-PCR on the TCR CDR3, the HTBI primer set was used together with the Qiagen OneStep RT-PCR kit. The libraries were constructed in a second round of multiplex PCR and then size-selected and purified. The libraries were sequenced on an Illumina HiSeq2000 using paired-end 100 bp reads. The original pipeline was this. SOAPnuke was used to process the raw data, with reads discarded if the reads contained adapters or uncalled bases, had a mean Phred below 15, or lacked an exact constant-primer or identifier match. COPE v1.2.5 was used to merge the high-quality paired reads, and each unique nucleotide sequence was defined as a clonotype. MiTCR v1.1 was used to align clonotypes to the IMGT TRBV, TRBD and TRBJ reference segments. The analysis included only V-J combinations with a frequency above 0.0001, which together covered 99.2% of the repertoires. The TCS score was defined as the ratio of F50 (clonal expansion) to E x V (chaos), calculated using BLOSUM62-based TCRdist between CDR3 peptides within each V-J. Welch's t-statistics and random forest reduced 500 to 550 V-J features to about 13, which were used in a naive Bayes classifier (R e1071). Thyroid-blood repertoire similarity was quantified with the Morisita-Horn index. TCRdb took the public reads, trimmed them with fastp at Q25, ran MiXCR for clone calling and kept in-frame beta chains. Rows matching on CDR3 protein sequence are summarized as one entry with the most common DNA and genes. TCRdb, not the original authors, processed these V and J calls. Present in this sample are approximately 870,000 distinct CDR3 sequences, about 38% of which were seen just once. Jointly, the top ten make up 7.5% to 9.5% of the sample.

Material for sequencing was blood. The chain couples TRBV7-9 to TRBJ1-1, with no reliable assignment of the D segment. This TCR derives from a man aged 18 to 30 with Graves' hyperthyroidism. The DNA reads TGTGCCAGCAGCTTAGCACTAGGGAACACTGAAGCTTTCTTT. This sequence encodes CASSLALGNTEAFF.